This T cell receptor (beta chain) was recorded in a study of cytomegalovirus exposure and HLA in healthy donors. Study conclusions and caveats: A list of roughly 160 TCR beta chains associated with cytomegalovirus was given. Across donors, presence/absence analyses took sequencing depth to be roughly uniform.

The CDR3 loop spans 15 amino acids. CDR1 SGHDT and CDR2 YYEEEE come from the germline V gene. The V end was cut by 0 bases, the J end by 2 bases, with 11 bases between. This clone was seen only once. As yet, its antigen is unknown. The study sampled nominally healthy donors, though unrecorded immune exposures were likely. Researchers ran the PCR with 60 Vbeta and 13 Jbeta primers. The protocol was immunoSEQ multiplex PCR, while the TCRdb copy is restricted to in-frame clones and leaves out a portion. The sample holds 99,000 or so clones; about 74% are singletons and the top ten take roughly a sixth. V gene TRBV5-6 combines with J gene TRBJ1-2; D is perhaps TRBD1 (5 bases). The sequence was collected from a man in his fifties or sixties in good health and CMV-seropositive. The material sequenced was PBMCs. The CDR3 loop is CASSLAGLPNYGYTF. CDR3 DNA sequence: TGTGCCAGCAGCTTGGCGGGACTGCCCAACTATGGCTACACCTTC.